This T cell receptor (beta chain) was found in a study of T cells after yellow fever vaccination. Study summary: Researchers used SMART-Seq v4 Ultra Low Input to prepare fractions that had low cell numbers. Overall study results and limits: Most primary-vaccination clones reappeared after the booster (around 95% CD4, about 90% CD8). FACS-sorted repertoires might harbor abundant contaminating clonotypes from the bulk population.

The trim removed 6 bases at V and 4 bases at J, leaving 5 bases unmatched. The CDR3 consists of 14 residues. Per germline, CDR1 MNHEY and CDR2 SVGEGT. In its sample, this clonotype was seen a few times. Its antigen is still unknown. By 5'RACE template switching, TCR cDNA was produced, with a universal primer site and UMIs added in the process. TCRdb re-called the 5' RACE reads with MiXCR, one entry per CDR3 protein. The sample records fewer than 450,000 distinct CDR3 sequences, around a tenth being singletons. The chain carries TRBV6-2 or TRBV6-3 and TRBJ2-5, with 10 bases fitting TRBD2. The sequences come from PBMCs, collected on the day of the first yellow fever vaccination. The sequence was collected from a man younger than 30 who received the YFV17D yellow fever vaccine. CDR3 nucleotide sequence: TGTGCCAGCAGACAGCGGGGGGGCATAGAGACCCAGTACTTC. Translating gives CASRQRGGIETQYF.